A single sample gave rise to the 19 T cell receptor beta chains below, sequenced in a study of cytotoxic CD8 clonotypes in ibrutinib-treated CLL. The method was immunoSEQ multiplex PCR; TCRdb's version includes in-frame clones alone and lacks a portion of them. The sample contains fewer than 150,000 clones, around four fifths of which appear only once. The starting material was PBMCs, obtained after 24 months of ibrutinib treatment. The receptors shown here come from a human donor with chronic lymphocytic leukemia.

The rearrangement joins TRBV10-2 to TRBJ2-3; TRBD2 aligns across 12 bases. Losses at the gene ends were 8 bases for V and 2 bases for J; bases not matched to a gene: 8. CDR1 is WSHSY and CDR2 is SAAADI in the germline V gene. The CDR3 spans 16 residues. The CDR3 DNA reads as TGCGCCAGCCACGGACTAGCGGGGCCCCCCACAGATACGCAGTATTTT. Amino acid sequence: CASHGLAGPPTDTQYF.

This clone was found a few times. This rearrangement joins TRBV18 to TRBJ2-3, with 8 bases identical to TRBD1. Germline V gives CDR1 KGHSH, CDR2 LQKENI. The V segment lost 5 bases and the J segment 0 bases; nucleotides outside the gene matches: 4. The CDR3 is 15 amino acids. CDR3 nucleotides: TGTGCCAGCTCAGACAGGGGCTTAAGCACAGATACGCAGTATTTT. This encodes CASSDRGLSTDTQYF.

Concerning this clone itself: A read error may produce the germline difference seen at one junction end. The J gene is TRBJ2-4, the V gene TRBV7-9, with D possibly called TRBD1 or TRBD2 (5 bases each). This CDR3 is built from 11 residues. Per germline, CDR1 SEHNR and CDR2 FQNEAQ (reference sequence). The chain's CDR3 is CASSLVQDCSF. The DNA of the CDR3 is TGTGCCAGCAGCTTAGTACAGGACTGTTCCTTC.

V is TRBV18 and J is TRBJ1-5, with a weak D call TRBD1 (5 bases). Looked up from germline, CDR1 is KGHSH and CDR2 is LQKENI. This CDR3 region has 13 residues. Trimming stripped 3 bases from V and 10 bases from J, with 13 bases between. The CDR3 reads CASSPGTGQPQHF. The CDR3 nucleotides read TGTGCCAGCTCACCCGGGACTGGACAACCCCAGCATTTT.

This chain links TRBV7-9 with TRBJ2-7; 8 bases agree with TRBD2. The CDR3 extends over 15 amino acids. Losses at the gene ends were 5 bases for V and 3 bases for J; bases not matched to a gene: 9. Germline V CDR1 and CDR2: SEHNR, FQNEAQ (reference sequence). The CDR3 protein is CASSPGGAELYEQYF. CDR3 in DNA: TGTGCCAGCAGCCCGGGGGGGGCCGAACTCTACGAGCAGTACTTC.

The rearrangement uses TRBV6-1 and TRBJ1-1; possibly TRBD1 for D (6 bases). CDR1 is MNHNS and CDR2 is SASEGT in the germline V gene. Trimming pared 4 bases from V and 6 bases from J, leaving 18 bases between. CDR3 size: 15 residues. CDR3 nucleotide sequence: TGTGCCAGCAGTGGGCGGGGGGCCCCCCCCGCTGAAGCTTTCTTT. This sequence encodes CASSGRGAPPAEAFF.

The J gene is TRBJ2-5, the V gene TRBV7-2; a weak D match, TRBD2 (6 bases). The CDR3 is made up of 13 amino acids. Germline V lookup: CDR1 SGHTA, CDR2 FQGNSA. Trimming left V 3 bases short and J 2 bases short, with 7 bases between. The CDR3 sequence: CASSFGTQETQYF. The CDR3 nucleotides read TGTGCCAGCAGCTTTGGGACTCAAGAGACCCAGTACTTC.

The V gene is TRBV9, the J gene TRBJ1-4; 7 bases agree with TRBD1. V dropped 0 bases and J dropped 8; count of bases not matched to a gene: 7. There are 15 residues in the CDR3. CDR1 and CDR2 from the germline V gene are SGDLS and YYNGEE. CDR3 DNA: TGTGCCAGCAGCGTAGAGACAGGGCCAGACGAAAAACTGTTTTTT. Its protein product is CASSVETGPDEKLFF.

The chain carries TRBV5-1 and TRBJ1-1; 8 bases align to TRBD1. CDR3 length: 13 residues. V was pared by 5 bases and J by 7 bases, with 7 bases of the junction left unmatched. The germline CDR1 and CDR2 sequences are SGHRS and YFSETQ. For the CDR3, the DNA is TGCGCCAGCAGGGGACAGGATTGGGGTGAAGCTTTCTTT. It codes for CASRGQDWGEAFF.

V usage is TRBV18 and J usage is TRBJ2-5; TRBD1 matches 7 bases. The CDR3 runs 15 residues. The germline V gene has CDR1 KGHSH and CDR2 LQKENI. V lost 2 bases and J lost 3; bases outside the gene matches: 6. The CDR3 nucleotides read TGTGCCAGCTCACCAGAAACCGGGACAGAAGAGACCCAGTACTTC. Its protein is CASSPETGTEETQYF.

The chain uses TRBV18 and TRBJ1-3; a possible D gene is TRBD1 (5 bases). The V end lost 2 bases, the J end lost 0 bases, and 26 bases lay between the germline ends. Germline values: CDR1 KGHSH, CDR2 LQKENI. The CDR3 runs 21 residues. The CDR3 spells CASSPRIWTLASLRSGNTIYF. The CDR3 coding sequence is TGTGCCAGCTCACCAAGGATCTGGACATTGGCCTCTCTACGCTCTGGAAACACCATATATTTT.

The chain carries TRBV5-4 and TRBJ2-1; 8 positions match TRBD1. The V gene's germline CDR1 is SGHNT and CDR2 YYREEE (reference sequence). The V and J ends lost 0 bases and 9 bases, in that order; junction bases with no gene match: 8. The CDR3 has 15 amino acids. In DNA, the CDR3 is TGTGCCAGCAGCTTGGCCGTTGCAGGGGGCGGTGAGCAGTTCTTC. Its translation: CASSLAVAGGGEQFF.

This clone was seen a single time. The rearrangement joins TRBV5-4 to TRBJ1-2; 12 nucleotides agree with TRBD1. CDR3 size: 16 residues. The J segment lost 13 bases and the V segment lost 2 bases, leaving 15 bases of the junction unmatched. The germline CDR1 and CDR2 sequences are SGHNT and YYREEE (reference sequence). The CDR3 loop reads CASSLNPIPGQGAGTF. For the CDR3, the DNA is TGTGCCAGCAGCTTAAACCCAATACCGGGACAGGGGGCTGGCACCTTC.

With respect to this clone: Lacking the conserved final phenylalanine or tryptophan, this CDR3 likely reflects a read error. No DNA is shown, since the ends of the CDR3 on it are uncertain; the CDR3 is the one TCRdb lists. The chain joins TRBV18 to TRBJ1-6. The germline V gene has CDR1 KGHSH and CDR2 LQKENI. The CDR3 is 9 residues long, ends included. CDR3 loop: CASSPLGSR.

The rearrangement links TRBV5-4 to TRBJ2-7; 15 nucleotides agree with TRBD2. V lost 4 bases to trimming and J lost 3 bases; unmatched junction nucleotides: 5. CDR3 size: 16 residues. Germline V gene sequence: CDR1 SGHNT, CDR2 YYREEE (reference sequence). The CDR3 is CASSPGTSGGNYEQYF. The CDR3 region has the DNA TGTGCCAGCAGCCCCGGGACTAGCGGGGGGAACTACGAGCAGTACTTC.

J is TRBJ2-2 and V is TRBV5-1; the D gene could be TRBD1 or TRBD2 (5 bases each). This CDR3 comprises 14 residues. V lost 3 bases to trimming and J lost 2 bases, with 8 bases between them. Germline V lookup: CDR1 SGHRS, CDR2 YFSETQ. Here the CDR3 DNA reads TGCGCCAGCAGCTGGGGGTCCAACACCGGGGAGCTGTTTTTT. Residues: CASSWGSNTGELFF.

The table lists this clone with a few counts. The chain employs TRBV27 and TRBJ1-2; the D is unclear. CDR1 and CDR2 (germline): MNHEY, SMNVEV (reference sequence). This CDR3 comprises 15 residues. V shed 3 bases and J shed 4 bases, with 15 bases lying between them. Written as DNA, the CDR3 is TGTGCCAGCAGTTTTCGGGGAGAAAGGTCCTATGGCTACACCTTC. Protein product: CASSFRGERSYGYTF.

The V gene is TRBV6-6, the J gene TRBJ1-3; D is possibly TRBD1 (5 bases). CDR1 and CDR2 from the germline V gene are MNHNY and SVGAGI (reference sequence). This CDR3 is 15 amino acids long. V was shortened by 7 bases and J by 0 bases, with 13 bases between the two germline ends. The CDR3 is CASIMTAGSGNTIYF. The CDR3 DNA is TGTGCCAGCATTATGACAGCCGGCTCTGGAAACACCATATATTTT.

This clone appeared a single time. The chain carries TRBV15 and TRBJ2-1; D unresolved. V lost 1 base to trimming and J lost 3 bases, with 4 bases between them. CDR1 and CDR2 from the germline V gene are LNHNV and YYDKDF (reference sequence). The CDR3 covers 13 residues. The CDR3 protein is CATSRALYNEQFF. CDR3 in DNA: TGTGCCACCAGCAGAGCCCTCTACAATGAGCAGTTCTTC.